One sample yielded the 22 T cell receptor beta chains listed below, sequenced in a study of blood T cell repertoires in COVID-19. Assay: immunoSEQ multiplex PCR; the TCRdb copy retains only in-frame clones and omits some. The table records approximately 250,000 clones, 75% to 90% of them present only once. Input material: peripheral blood. The receptor source for this set is a human donor in a cohort sampled during active COVID-19.

This clone was recorded once. The chain uses TRBV7-6 and TRBJ2-7, with TRBD2 identical over 9 bases. Trimming at V came to 1 base and at J to 6 bases, leaving 10 bases not matched to a gene. In germline, CDR1 is SGHVS, CDR2 FNYEAQ. The CDR3 covers 16 residues. The CDR3 protein is CASSLGRSGRLGEQYF. Written as DNA, the CDR3 is TGTGCCAGCAGCTTAGGTCGTAGCGGGAGATTAGGCGAGCAGTACTTC.

V and J are TRBV5-6 and TRBJ1-3; D perhaps matches TRBD1 (6 bases). The CDR3 totals 12 residues. Germline lookup yields CDR1 SGHDT and CDR2 YYEEEE. V lost 3 bases to trimming and J lost 9 bases, with 10 bases between them. The CDR3 DNA reads as TGTGCCAGCAGCTCTCAGGGGAGCACCATATATTTT. Its translation: CASSSQGSTIYF.

DNA for the CDR3: TGTGCCAGTAGTGAAACAGGGGGACAGCCCCAGCATTTT. It yields the protein CASSETGGQPQHF. The chain uses TRBV19 and TRBJ1-5; 8 nucleotides match TRBD1. Germline CDR1 and CDR2: LNHDA and SQIVND (reference sequence). CDR3 length: 13 residues. J lost 7 bases, V lost 5 bases, and 4 bases had no gene match. Supplemented by reference TRBV19 and TRBJ1-5, the full variable domain reads DGGITQSPKYLFRKEGQNVTLSCEQNLNHDAMYWYRQDPGQGLRLIYYSQIVNDFQKGDIAEGYSVSREKKESFPLTVTSAQKNPTAFYLCASSETGGQPQHFGDGTRLSIL.

The V and J genes are TRBV7-2 and TRBJ2-7; TRBD1 aligns across 7 bases. The CDR3 is 14 amino acids. V was pared by 5 bases and J by 2 bases, with 6 bases of the junction left unmatched. Germline V lookup: CDR1 SGHTA, CDR2 FQGNSA. CDR3 nucleotides: TGTGCCAGCAGCCCCCGACAGGGTCCCTACGAGCAGTACTTC. Protein product: CASSPRQGPYEQYF.

The rearrangement links TRBV15 to TRBJ2-7; D possibly corresponds to TRBD2 (5 bases). Trimming cost V 0 bases and J 7 bases, with 16 bases left between them. The germline V gene encodes CDR1 LNHNV and CDR2 YYDKDF (reference sequence). This CDR3 region has 15 residues. CDR3 residues: CATSRDPYSSGEQYF. CDR3 DNA sequence: TGTGCCACCAGCAGAGACCCTTACTCCTCGGGGGAGCAGTACTTC.

The chain is built from TRBV5-1 and TRBJ2-7, with 12 positions matching TRBD1. CDR1 and CDR2 from the germline V gene are SGHRS and YFSETQ. The CDR3 has 14 residues. Germline trimming cut 5 bases from V and 7 bases from J; bases unmatched to any gene: 7. DNA of the CDR3: TGCGCCAGCAGAACGGGACAGGGGGCGGGTGAGCAGTACTTC. This sequence encodes CASRTGQGAGEQYF. Complete variable domain (other parts from reference TRBV5-1 and TRBJ2-7): KAGVTQTPRYLIKTRGQQVTLSCSPISGHRSVSWYQQTPGQGLQFLFEYFSETQRNKGNFPGRFSGRQFSNSRSEMNVSTLELGDSALYLCASRTGQGAGEQYFGPGTRLTVT.

The chain links TRBV29-1 to TRBJ2-6, with D possibly matching TRBD1 (5 bases). Deletions cut 3 bases from V and 0 bases from J, with 12 bases between. Germline assignment: CDR1 SQVTM and CDR2 ANQGSEA. The CDR3 has 16 amino acids. DNA for the CDR3: TGCAGCGTTGACTCCAGGGCTACCTCTGGGGCCAACGTCCTGACTTTC. Its protein product is CSVDSRATSGANVLTF.

The chain is built from TRBV29-1 and TRBJ2-2; no firm D call. Germline V lookup: CDR1 SQVTM, CDR2 ANQGSEA. Trimming took off 7 bases at V and 5 bases at J, with 17 bases between the two ends. This CDR3 comprises 14 residues. CDR3 amino acids: CSARPGFGTGELFF. The CDR3 nucleotides are TGCAGCGCCCGGCCCGGGTTTGGAACCGGGGAGCTGTTTTTT.

The genes are TRBV6-2 or TRBV6-3 and TRBJ2-1, with 9 nucleotides matching TRBD2. Germline lookup yields CDR1 MNHEY and CDR2 SVGEGT. V lost 4 bases to trimming and J lost 3 bases; unmatched junction nucleotides: 1. CDR3 size: 14 residues. Here the CDR3 reads CASSLAGVYNEQFF. The CDR3 DNA reads TGTGCCAGCAGTTTAGCGGGAGTCTACAATGAGCAGTTCTTC.

The chain couples TRBV2 to TRBJ1-6; TRBD1 aligns across 8 bases. The CDR3 loop spans 14 amino acids. V lost 1 base and J lost 9; bases outside the gene matches: 2. Germline V lookup: CDR1 SNHLY, CDR2 FYNNEI. The CDR3 nucleotides are TGTGCCAGCAGTGAAGGGACAGGGATTTCACCCCTCCACTTT. Translated: CASSEGTGISPLHF.

V gene TRBV9 combines with J gene TRBJ2-7, with TRBD2 matching over 7 bases. After removal of 4 bases from V and 5 bases from J, the junction contained 9 bases not matched to a gene. Germline V gene sequence: CDR1 SGDLS, CDR2 YYNGEE. The CDR3 consists of 14 residues. Here the CDR3 reads CASSPRDYNHEQYF. The CDR3 DNA reads as TGTGCCAGCAGCCCCCGGGACTATAACCACGAGCAGTACTTC.

This clone appeared a single time. V usage is TRBV7-2 and J usage is TRBJ2-1; D not resolved. This CDR3 comprises 11 residues. Germline V gene data show CDR1 as SGHTA and CDR2 as FQGNSA. The germline V and J ends were trimmed by 5 bases and 5 bases, with 4 bases remaining between them. The CDR3 protein is CASSQNNEQFF. For the CDR3, the DNA is TGTGCCAGCAGCCAGAACAATGAGCAGTTCTTC.

The chain combines TRBV6-5 with TRBJ2-4, with a tentative D call TRBD2 (7 bases). This CDR3 spans 14 amino acids. CDR1 is MNHEY and CDR2 is SVGAGI in the germline V gene. V was trimmed by 8 bases and J by 0 bases, leaving 11 bases between them. Here the CDR3 DNA reads TGTGCCAGCTTGGGGGGGGCAGCCAAAAACATTCAGTACTTC. Protein sequence: CASLGGAAKNIQYF.

This clone was seen a single time. The chain joins TRBV19 to TRBJ2-3, with 7 nucleotides matching TRBD2. CDR1 is LNHDA, CDR2 SQIVND, per germline (reference sequence). The CDR3 loop spans 13 amino acids. J was trimmed by 5 bases and V by 4 bases; bases with no gene match: 3. The CDR3 protein is CASSSGRVDTQYF. CDR3 nucleotide sequence: TGTGCCAGTAGTAGCGGGAGAGTAGATACGCAGTATTTT.

The gene calls are TRBV27 and TRBJ1-4; TRBD1 matches 8 bases. The CDR3 length is 18 residues. J was trimmed by 7 bases and V by 3 bases; bases with no gene match: 16. Germline CDR1 MNHEY, CDR2 SMNVEV (reference sequence). The chain's CDR3 is CASSLDGTGSAFGEKLFF. In DNA form, the CDR3 reads TGTGCCAGCAGTTTGGATGGGACAGGATCGGCTTTTGGTGAAAAACTGTTTTTT.

Concerning this clone: Other DNA sequences in this sample translate to the same CDR3. The chain employs TRBV24-1 and TRBJ2-1; D uncertain. V gave up 5 bases and J gave up 0 bases, with 7 bases separating them. CDR3 length equals 14 residues. Germline loops: CDR1 KGHDR, CDR2 SFDVKD. CDR3 residues: CATSGRSSYNEQFF. CDR3 in DNA: TGTGCCACCAGTGGTAGGAGCTCCTACAATGAGCAGTTCTTC.

The V call is TRBV12-3 or TRBV12-4, the J call TRBJ1-5; 9 bases agree with TRBD1. V trimming: 6 bases; J trimming: 9 bases; junction bases outside the gene matches: 6. The CDR3 totals 13 residues. Here the CDR3 DNA reads TGTGCCAGCAGGGATAGGGGACAGGGGCCCCAGCATTTT. Its translation: CASRDRGQGPQHF.

This sequence joins TRBV5-4 and TRBJ1-3; D is perhaps TRBD1 (6 bases). This CDR3 spans 14 amino acids. Germline V lookup: CDR1 SGHNT, CDR2 YYREEE (reference sequence). Trimming stripped 3 bases from V and 2 bases from J, with 9 bases between. CDR3 loop: CASSSKGAGNTIYF. Here the CDR3 DNA reads TGTGCCAGCAGCTCTAAGGGGGCTGGAAACACCATATATTTT.

The rearrangement joins TRBV7-3 to TRBJ1-1; TRBD1 aligns across 9 bases. The germline V gene encodes CDR1 SGHTA and CDR2 FQGTGA. The CDR3 is 13 amino acids. The ends lost 6 bases at V and 4 bases at J; junction bases unmatched: 3. For the CDR3, the DNA is TGTGCCAGCAGGGGACAGGGTTCCACTGAAGCTTTCTTT. Translating gives CASRGQGSTEAFF.

V usage is TRBV6-6 and J usage is TRBJ2-1, with 12 bases that match TRBD2. After removal of 6 bases from V and 4 bases from J, the junction contained 4 bases not matched to a gene. There are 15 residues in the CDR3. Germline V CDR1 and CDR2: MNHNY, SVGAGI (reference sequence). The CDR3 protein is CASSLTSGGYNEQFF. In DNA form, the CDR3 reads TGTGCCAGCAGCTTGACTAGCGGGGGTTACAATGAGCAGTTCTTC.

The V call is TRBV6-1, the J call TRBJ1-5; D is undetermined. The CDR3 is made up of 17 amino acids. V lost 1 base and J 6 bases, leaving 19 bases between the germline ends. The germline gives CDR1 MNHNS, CDR2 SASEGT. The CDR3 sequence: CASSEGATGRAIQPQHF. Here the CDR3 DNA reads TGTGCCAGCAGTGAAGGAGCTACCGGGAGGGCAATTCAGCCCCAGCATTTT.

The chain carries TRBV7-9 and TRBJ2-7; the D gene is possibly TRBD1 (6 bases). The germline CDR1 and CDR2 sequences are SEHNR and FQNEAQ (reference sequence). V lost 6 bases to trimming and J lost 2 bases, with 14 bases between them. CDR3 length equals 14 residues. The CDR3 nucleotides are TGTGCCAGCAGACCCTACGACAGGCCCTACGAGCAGTACTTC. This codes for CASRPYDRPYEQYF.